The present T cell receptor (beta chain) was sequenced within a study of breast tumors, draining lymph nodes, adjacent tissues. One entry per CDR3 protein, called by TCRdb with MiXCR from the multiplex PCR reads. Of fewer than 250,000 distinct CDR3 sequences in the sample, about 32% were seen once. General observations from the study: Most tumor T cells seemingly derive from lymph node, then expand in tumor. Tumor and nontumor repertoires were significantly more similar in luminal-like than in basal-like breast cancer. Tumor repertoires ranked between lymph nodes and nontumor tissue in diversity, with V and J gene preferences. Data only fit, rather than demonstrated, lymph node origin of most tumor T cells.

Axillary draining lymph nodes of breast cancer patients supplied the node samples. This clonotype was detected ten times or more. The antigen is not known. The sequencing sample was made of axillary lymph node tissue. This clonotype was sampled from a female donor with breast cancer. Some clones in this sample may be carry-over from other donors' samples.

CDR3: CSATPELLQGANVLTF. The CDR3 DNA reads as TGCAGTGCTACCCCGGAACTGCTACAAGGGGCCAACGTCCTGACTTTC. The chain joins TRBV20-1 to TRBJ2-6; D remains ambiguous. The CDR3 sequence is 16 residues long. Trimming shortened V by 4 bases and J by 4 bases, and 17 bases separated the two germline ends. Germline CDR1 DFQATT, CDR2 SNEGSKA (reference sequence).